A single sample is the source of the 5 T cell receptor beta chains below, sequenced in a study of T cells in Graves' hyperthyroidism and ophthalmopathy. RNA transcripts provided the source from which TCR beta CDR3 regions were amplified. The HTBI primer set was used in a first-round RT-PCR of the TCR CDR3. TCRdb re-called the multiplex PCR reads with MiXCR, one entry per CDR3 protein. The sample shows a few hundred thousand distinct CDR3 sequences, about a sixth of them seen only once. Sequenced sample: blood. The receptors come from a woman under 30 with Graves' hyperthyroidism.

The chain joins TRBV2 to TRBJ2-1; 11 bases fit TRBD2. Germline loops: CDR1 SNHLY, CDR2 FYNNEI. The CDR3 is made up of 18 amino acids. The trim removed 6 bases at V and 1 base at J, leaving 11 bases unmatched. CDR3 coding DNA: TGTGCCAGCAGCCAAGATTTTACTAGCGGGAGATCCTACAATGAGCAGTTCTTC. Its translation: CASSQDFTSGRSYNEQFF.

This clonotype occurred many times. The rearrangement joins TRBV20-1 to TRBJ1-2; perhaps TRBD1 as D (6 bases). The CDR3 sequence is 14 residues long. The germline V and J ends were trimmed by 1 base and 7 bases, with 16 bases remaining between them. Germline V gives CDR1 DFQATT, CDR2 SNEGSKA (reference sequence). This CDR3 is CSARAGHVRGGYTF. CDR3 nucleotide sequence: TGCAGTGCTAGAGCGGGACACGTAAGGGGTGGCTACACCTTC.

This clonotype was picked up many times. The rearrangement links TRBV3-1 to TRBJ2-7; D uncertain. Germline V gives CDR1 LGHDT, CDR2 YNNKEL (reference sequence). The CDR3 runs 16 residues. V was cut by 1 base and J by 3 bases, with 16 bases left in between. Here the CDR3 reads CASSQVSARHYYEQYF. The CDR3 DNA is TGTGCCAGCAGCCAAGTTTCCGCTAGACACTACTACGAGCAGTACTTC.

This clonotype was counted many times. V gene TRBV2 combines with J gene TRBJ2-2, with D maybe TRBD2 (6 bases). Germline assignment: CDR1 SNHLY and CDR2 FYNNEI. This CDR3 has 15 residues. V lost 6 bases and J 4 bases, leaving 15 bases between the germline ends. CDR3 coding DNA: TGTGCCAGCAGCTCGAACCTGGAGGGCACCGGGGAGCTGTTTTTT. It specifies CASSSNLEGTGELFF.

The V and J genes are TRBV7-3 and TRBJ2-2; possible D gene TRBD2, 6 bases. V was clipped by 5 bases and J by 5 bases, with 18 bases between them. Germline CDR1 is SGHTA and CDR2 is FQGTGA. This CDR3 comprises 16 residues. The CDR3 region is CASSRFGGGSTGELFF. CDR3 DNA sequence: TGTGCCAGCAGCCGCTTTGGGGGAGGTAGTACCGGGGAGCTGTTTTTT. Full variable domain (rest looked up from reference TRBV7-3 and TRBJ2-2): GAGVSQTPSNKVTEKGKYVELRCDPISGHTALYWYRQSLGQGPEFLIYFQGTGAADDSGLPNDRFFAVRPEGSVSTLKIQRTERGDSAVYLCASSRFGGGSTGELFFGEGSRLTVL.